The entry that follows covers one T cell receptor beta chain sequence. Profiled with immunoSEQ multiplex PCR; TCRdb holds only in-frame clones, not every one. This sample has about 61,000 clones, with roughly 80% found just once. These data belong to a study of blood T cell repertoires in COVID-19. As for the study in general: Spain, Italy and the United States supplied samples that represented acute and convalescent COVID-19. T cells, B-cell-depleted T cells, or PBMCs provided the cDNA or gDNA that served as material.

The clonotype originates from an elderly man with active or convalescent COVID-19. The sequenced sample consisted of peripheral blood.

CDR3 sequence reads: CASSLGGNTEAFF. CDR3 bases: TGTGCCAGCAGTTTAGGGGGGAACACTGAAGCTTTCTTT. This chain uses TRBV6-2 or TRBV6-3 with TRBJ1-1, with D tentatively TRBD1 (6 bases). Trimming cost V 4 bases and J 1 base, with 7 bases left between them. The CDR3 sequence is 13 residues long. Germline loops: CDR1 MNHEY, CDR2 SVGEGT.